Listed here are 30 T cell receptor beta chains from one sample, sequenced in a study of cytomegalovirus exposure and HLA in healthy donors. Vbeta (60) and Jbeta (13) primers were used in the PCR. Generated by immunoSEQ multiplex PCR, the TCRdb table keeps only in-frame clones and is missing some. The sample records 75,000 to 95,000 clones, roughly 69% being singletons. Sequences were obtained from PBMCs. These receptors came from a woman in her 30s in good health and CMV-seronegative.

This chain connects TRBV18 to TRBJ1-4; D ambiguous. CDR3 length: 17 amino acids. The germline V gene encodes CDR1 KGHSH and CDR2 LQKENI. Deletions cut 5 bases from V and 0 bases from J, with 16 bases between. The CDR3 region is CASSNLPVGATNEKLFF. DNA for the CDR3: TGTGCCAGCTCAAATCTCCCCGTAGGAGCAACTAATGAAAAACTGTTTTTT.

This chain uses TRBV6-5 with TRBJ2-3; D may be TRBD2 (6 bases). Germline V gene lookup returns CDR1 MNHEY and CDR2 SVGAGI. The CDR3 sequence is 13 residues long. Between the trimmed V and J ends, which lost 5 bases and 8 bases, there was a span of 14 bases. CDR3 nucleotides: TGTGCCAGCAGTAAGCCCCCGGGAGTTACGCAGTATTTT. It is translated as CASSKPPGVTQYF.

The chain links TRBV6-5 to TRBJ1-2; the match to TRBD1 covers 7 bases. Germline-derived CDR1 and CDR2 are MNHEY and SVGAGI. This CDR3 is built from 12 residues. V was pared by 8 bases and J by 3 bases, with 3 bases of the junction left unmatched. CDR3 residues: CASGRGDYGYTF. The DNA of the CDR3 is TGTGCCAGCGGCAGGGGGGACTATGGCTACACCTTC.

With respect to this clone: One end of the junction fails to match germline, which may point to a read error. The chain has TRBV5-1 and TRBJ2-1; weak D call: TRBD2 (7 bases). The CDR3 runs to 13 residues. In germline, CDR1 is SGHRS, CDR2 YFSETQ. This chain's CDR3 is CASSRLGGLQLIF. DNA for the CDR3: TGCGCCAGCAGCCGTCTGGGGGGGCTCCAGCTGATCTTC.

The chain has TRBV30 and TRBJ2-6; 7 bases match TRBD1. Germline V gene lookup returns CDR1 GTSNPN and CDR2 SVGIG (reference sequence). V lost 5 bases, J lost 0 bases, and 7 bases stayed unmatched. The CDR3 runs 16 residues. CDR3 nucleotides: TGTGCCTGGGGACGGACAGGCATCTCTGGGGCCAACGTCCTGACTTTC. It specifies CAWGRTGISGANVLTF.

A few counts support this clone. V usage is TRBV10-3 and J usage is TRBJ1-2; perhaps TRBD1 as D (5 bases). The CDR3 loop spans 15 amino acids. V gave up 4 bases and J gave up 4 bases, with 16 bases separating them. The germline V gene encodes CDR1 ENHRY and CDR2 SYGVKD. In DNA form, the CDR3 reads TGTGCCATCAGTGCGGCAGGGAGGGGTGCCTATGGCTACACCTTC. Its protein product is CAISAAGRGAYGYTF.

CDR3: CASRLAGGVAGELFF. CDR3 DNA sequence: TGTGCCAGCAGGCTAGCGGGAGGTGTGGCCGGGGAGCTGTTTTTT. The chain recombines TRBV2 with TRBJ2-2; 11 bases align to TRBD2. The CDR3 has 15 residues. Germline assignment: CDR1 SNHLY and CDR2 FYNNEI. The V segment lost 6 bases and the J segment 6 bases; nucleotides outside the gene matches: 6.

The chain is built from TRBV6-6 and TRBJ2-2; TRBD1 agrees at 11 bases. The germline V gene encodes CDR1 MNHNY and CDR2 SVGAGI (reference sequence). This CDR3 spans 13 amino acids. The trim removed 8 bases at V and 6 bases at J, leaving 2 bases unmatched. The CDR3 loop reads CASRGQGAGELFF. CDR3 nucleotide sequence: TGTGCCAGCCGGGGACAGGGGGCCGGGGAGCTGTTTTTT.

V usage is TRBV5-4 and J usage is TRBJ2-5; perhaps TRBD1 as D (5 bases). V was pared by 10 bases and J by 0 bases, with 13 bases between. In germline, CDR1 is SGHNT, CDR2 YYREEE (reference sequence). The CDR3 is 13 amino acids. The CDR3 DNA follows: TGTGCCGCCGCCAGGGCGGACCAAGAGACCCAGTACTTC. It codes for CAAARADQETQYF.

The chain recombines TRBV12-5 with TRBJ1-5; tentatively, D is TRBD1 (5 bases). This CDR3 has 15 residues. V was cut by 10 bases and J by 5 bases, with 21 bases left in between. The germline gives CDR1 LGHNT, CDR2 FRNRAP. CDR3 coding DNA: TGTGCTAATGGCCCCGGGGGGGGATGGGATCAGCCCCAGCATTTT. Translated: CANGPGGGWDQPQHF.

Comment on this clone: Other DNA sequences in this sample translate to the same CDR3. The chain combines TRBV2 with TRBJ1-2; the match to TRBD1 covers 9 bases. V shed 4 bases, J shed 6 bases, and the junction held 3 bases outside the gene matches. CDR3 size: 13 residues. CDR1 and CDR2 (germline): SNHLY, FYNNEI. Here the CDR3 reads CASSAGTGNGYTF. Here the CDR3 DNA reads TGTGCCAGCAGTGCTGGGACAGGGAATGGCTACACCTTC.

V gene TRBV7-9 combines with J gene TRBJ2-5; 9 bases map to TRBD2. The CDR3 consists of 16 residues. The germline gives CDR1 SEHNR, CDR2 FQNEAQ (reference sequence). J gave up 6 bases and V 5 bases, and 13 bases lay outside the gene matches. The CDR3 DNA sequence: TGTGCCAGCAGCGCCACCCGCGGGGGGGCCCTGAAGACCCAGTACTTC. This translates into CASSATRGGALKTQYF.

The chain links TRBV6-1 to TRBJ1-1; 10 bases fit TRBD1. CDR3 length: 14 residues. Germline V CDR1 and CDR2: MNHNS, SASEGT. V lost 5 bases to trimming and J lost 4 bases; unmatched junction nucleotides: 4. The CDR3 sequence is CASSTWTGGTEAFF. The CDR3 nucleotides read TGTGCCAGCAGTACCTGGACAGGGGGCACTGAAGCTTTCTTT.

This chain uses TRBV6-5 with TRBJ2-5; D possibly corresponds to TRBD2 (6 bases). Between the trimmed V and J ends, which lost 2 bases and 5 bases, there was a span of 12 bases. CDR3 length: 14 residues. Germline V gives CDR1 MNHEY, CDR2 SVGAGI. The CDR3 coding sequence is TGTGCCAGCAGTTACAGGAGGGGCAGGGAGACCCAGTACTTC. Encoded protein: CASSYRRGRETQYF.

This clone was seen a handful of times. V gene TRBV10-3 combines with J gene TRBJ2-5, with 8 bases matching TRBD1. This CDR3 contains 12 residues. J was trimmed by 5 bases and V by 8 bases; bases with no gene match: 4. Germline V lookup: CDR1 ENHRY, CDR2 SYGVKD. As DNA, the CDR3 is TGTGCCATCCAGGGGGCCGGTGAGACCCAGTACTTC. Translation: CAIQGAGETQYF.

The gene calls are TRBV7-7 and TRBJ2-2; TRBD2 matches at 9 bases. The CDR3 extends over 16 amino acids. Germline V gene lookup returns CDR1 SSHAT and CDR2 FNYEAQ (reference sequence). Trimming at V came to 3 bases and at J to 0 bases, leaving 2 bases not matched to a gene. The chain's CDR3 is CASSFGLATNTGELFF. CDR3 DNA sequence: TGTGCCAGCAGCTTTGGACTAGCGACGAACACCGGGGAGCTGTTTTTT.

The chain uses TRBV10-2 and TRBJ2-3; possible D gene TRBD2, 5 bases. Germline V gene sequence: CDR1 WSHSY, CDR2 SAAADI. This CDR3 has 13 amino acids. V was cut by 6 bases and J by 2 bases, with 9 bases left in between. The CDR3 is CASRSSATDTQYF. Written as DNA, the CDR3 is TGCGCCAGCAGGAGTAGCGCCACAGATACGCAGTATTTT.

This clone was observed a single time. The chain employs TRBV7-2 and TRBJ1-5, with 12 bases fitting TRBD1. The CDR3 sequence is 15 residues long. J lost 7 bases, V lost 4 bases, and 5 bases had no gene match. Germline V gives CDR1 SGHTA, CDR2 FQGNSA. CDR3 protein: CASSSGQGAFQPQHF. For the CDR3, the DNA is TGTGCCAGCAGCTCGGGACAGGGGGCTTTCCAGCCCCAGCATTTT.

V usage is TRBV6-1 and J usage is TRBJ1-2, with a weak D call TRBD1 (6 bases). V shed 6 bases and J shed 4 bases, with 15 bases lying between them. Germline V gene lookup returns CDR1 MNHNS and CDR2 SASEGT. The CDR3 totals 14 residues. CDR3 DNA: TGTGCCAGCAGACACCGGGACACCCGCTATGGCTACACCTTC. Translating gives CASRHRDTRYGYTF.

This clone was observed a handful of times. The chain uses TRBV7-9 and TRBJ1-3; TRBD1 might be the D (6 bases). Germline V gene sequence: CDR1 SEHNR, CDR2 FQNEAQ (reference sequence). The V end was cut by 5 bases, the J end by 0 bases, with 17 bases between. The CDR3 length is 17 residues. The CDR3 coding sequence is TGTGCCAGCAGCCCACGGACAGCCCAAAACTCTGGAAACACCATATATTTT. Translating it yields CASSPRTAQNSGNTIYF.

V is TRBV6-1 and J is TRBJ1-2, with D possibly TRBD1 on 6 matching bases. Trimming shortened V by 4 bases and J by 3 bases, and 18 bases separated the two germline ends. Germline CDR1 reads MNHNS; CDR2 reads SASEGT. CDR3 length: 16 residues. For the CDR3, the DNA is TGTGCCAGCAGTGTATCCCGGGACAACCGCCACTATGGCTACACCTTC. It translates to CASSVSRDNRHYGYTF.

V is TRBV2 and J is TRBJ1-5, with D unresolved. CDR3 length: 12 amino acids. V was pared by 4 bases and J by 6 bases, with 7 bases between. Germline lookup yields CDR1 SNHLY and CDR2 FYNNEI. Here the CDR3 reads CASSAEAQPQHF. For the CDR3, the DNA is TGTGCCAGCAGTGCTGAAGCTCAGCCCCAGCATTTT.

The chain uses TRBV27 and TRBJ2-7, with D perhaps matching TRBD2 (5 bases). Trimming removed 7 bases from V and 3 bases from J, with 16 bases in between. The length of the CDR3 is 14 residues. The germline V gene has CDR1 MNHEY and CDR2 SMNVEV (reference sequence). This CDR3 is CASNKVGSGYEQYF. The CDR3 DNA reads as TGTGCCAGCAATAAAGTGGGAAGCGGCTACGAGCAGTACTTC.

This clone showed up just once. This chain connects TRBV5-6 to TRBJ2-7; tentatively, D is TRBD1 (6 bases). V was cut by 3 bases and J by 4 bases, with 14 bases left in between. The length of the CDR3 is 14 residues. Germline V gene lookup returns CDR1 SGHDT and CDR2 YYEEEE. Written as DNA, the CDR3 is TGTGCCAGCAGCTCCACAGGGTTGTGGTACGAGCAGTACTTC. It encodes CASSSTGLWYEQYF.

This clone has just a few counts. The chain carries TRBV30 and TRBJ2-2; D possibly corresponds to TRBD2 (6 bases). CDR3 size: 13 residues. In germline, CDR1 is GTSNPN, CDR2 SVGIG (reference sequence). Trimming shortened V by 3 bases and J by 5 bases, and 10 bases separated the two germline ends. For the CDR3, the DNA is TGTGCCTGGAGCGCCCTAGCGACCGGGGAGCTGTTTTTT. Translation: CAWSALATGELFF.

The V and J genes are TRBV4-3 and TRBJ1-4; 7 bases agree with TRBD1. Germline V gene lookup returns CDR1 LGHNA and CDR2 YSLEER. The CDR3 has 14 residues. V dropped 5 bases and J dropped 11; count of bases not matched to a gene: 11. The CDR3 nucleotides are TGCGCCAGCAGCGAGGACAGGAGGGGTGTGAAACTGTTTTTT. Protein: CASSEDRRGVKLFF.

V is TRBV5-6 and J is TRBJ1-6; a possible D gene is TRBD1 (6 bases). The CDR3 is 16 amino acids. Germline CDR1 is SGHDT and CDR2 is YYEEEE. V was shortened by 1 base and J by 10 bases, with 18 bases between the two germline ends. CDR3 coding DNA: TGTGCCAGCAGCTTGTCAGGGGCAGGCGCGTCCTCACCCCTCCACTTT. This encodes CASSLSGAGASSPLHF. Based on the CDR3 plus reference TRBV5-6 and TRBJ1-6, the full variable domain is DAGVTQSPTHLIKTRGQQVTLRCSPKSGHDTVSWYQQALGQGPQFIFQYYEEEERQRGNFPDRFSGHQFPNYSSELNVNALLLGDSALYLCASSLSGAGASSPLHFGNGTRLTVT.

The chain has TRBV7-9 and TRBJ2-2, with 7 bases fitting TRBD2. Per the germline V gene, CDR1 is SEHNR and CDR2 is FQNEAQ (reference sequence). This CDR3 has 16 residues. The trim removed 7 bases at V and 5 bases at J, leaving 13 bases unmatched. This chain's CDR3 is CASNPERGVGTGELFF. DNA for the CDR3: TGTGCCAGCAACCCCGAACGGGGGGTCGGTACCGGGGAGCTGTTTTTT.

This chain links TRBV5-5 with TRBJ2-3; 11 bases are a match to TRBD2. Germline V gene lookup returns CDR1 SGHKS and CDR2 YYEKEE (reference sequence). The junction had 2 bases not matched to a gene; V was cut back by 1 base and J by 7 bases. The CDR3 contains 14 residues. The CDR3 DNA reads TGTGCCAGCAGCTTGACTAGCGGGAGCTATACGCAGTATTTT. Amino acids: CASSLTSGSYTQYF.

The chain employs TRBV2 and TRBJ1-5; tentatively, D is TRBD1 (6 bases). The V gene's germline CDR1 is SNHLY and CDR2 FYNNEI. Trimming stripped 1 base from V and 7 bases from J, with 11 bases between. The CDR3 runs to 14 residues. The CDR3 here is CASSEEGDGQPQHF. The CDR3, as DNA: TGTGCCAGCAGTGAAGAGGGGGATGGGCAGCCCCAGCATTTT.